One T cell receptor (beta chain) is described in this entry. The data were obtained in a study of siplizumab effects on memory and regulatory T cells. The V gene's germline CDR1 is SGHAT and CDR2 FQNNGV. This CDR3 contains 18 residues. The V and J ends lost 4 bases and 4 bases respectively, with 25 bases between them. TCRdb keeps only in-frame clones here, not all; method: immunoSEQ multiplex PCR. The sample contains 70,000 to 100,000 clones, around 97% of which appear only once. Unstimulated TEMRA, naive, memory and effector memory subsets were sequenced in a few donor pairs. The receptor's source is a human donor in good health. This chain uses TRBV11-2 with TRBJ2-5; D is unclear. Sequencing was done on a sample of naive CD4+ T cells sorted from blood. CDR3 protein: CASSSASPRSGLGETQYF. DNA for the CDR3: TGTGCCAGCAGCTCGGCGTCCCCTAGATCCGGTTTGGGAGAGACCCAGTACTTC.